Listed here are 13 T cell receptor beta chains from one sample, sequenced in a study of blood T cell repertoires in COVID-19. Repertoires were generated with immunoSEQ multiplex PCR, while TCRdb's copy carries only in-frame clones and drops some. Here the sample spans approximately 240,000 clones, about four fifths being singletons. The specimen was peripheral blood. The receptors derive from a woman aged 60-75 years with acute or convalescent COVID-19.

The chain links TRBV7-3 to TRBJ1-3, with TRBD1 identical over 7 bases. V dropped 5 bases and J dropped 2; count of bases not matched to a gene: 6. The CDR3 consists of 15 residues. Germline CDR1 reads SGHTA; CDR2 reads FQGTGA. CDR3 sequence: CASSAGGQAGNTIYF. As DNA, the CDR3 is TGTGCCAGCAGCGCAGGAGGACAGGCTGGAAACACCATATATTTT.

This chain joins TRBV3-1 (or the pseudogene TRBV3-2) and TRBJ1-1; maybe TRBD1 (6 bases). The CDR3 runs to 15 residues. Trimming pared 0 bases from V and 0 bases from J, leaving 8 bases between. Looked up from germline, CDR1 is LGHDT and CDR2 is YNNKEL (reference sequence). CDR3 protein: CASSQDAGVNTEAFF. In DNA form, the CDR3 reads TGTGCCAGCAGCCAAGATGCAGGGGTGAACACTGAAGCTTTCTTT.

The chain uses TRBV27 and TRBJ2-1; 9 nucleotides match TRBD1. Germline CDR1 and CDR2: MNHEY and SMNVEV (reference sequence). The CDR3 extends over 14 amino acids. Unmatched junction bases numbered 10, after V lost 6 bases and J lost 10 bases. The CDR3 DNA reads as TGTGCCAGCAGGGGTCCGGGACAGGGAAGAGAGCAGTTCTTC. Protein sequence: CASRGPGQGREQFF.

The chain is built from TRBV4-1 and TRBJ2-5; 8 bases agree with TRBD2. V dropped 0 bases and J dropped 6; count of bases not matched to a gene: 12. The germline gives CDR1 MGHRA, CDR2 YSYEKL. The length of the CDR3 is 17 residues. The CDR3 region has the DNA TGCGCCAGCAGCCAAGAGAACGGGGGGGCCGCAGTCCAGACCCAGTACTTC. Protein: CASSQENGGAAVQTQYF.

This sequence joins TRBV29-1 and TRBJ2-5, with 8 nucleotides matching TRBD1. The CDR3 is 16 residues long. Trimming cost V 1 base and J 4 bases; bases outside gene matches: 11. Per the germline V gene, CDR1 is SQVTM and CDR2 is ANQGSEA. Written as DNA, the CDR3 is TGCAGCGTTGAAGCATCCCCAGGACAGGGAGGAGAGACCCAGTACTTC. It yields the protein CSVEASPGQGGETQYF.

The chain couples TRBV9 to TRBJ1-3, with D uncertain. From germline, CDR1 is SGDLS and CDR2 YYNGEE. This CDR3 region has 15 residues. V gave up 0 bases and J gave up 5 bases, with 12 bases separating them. Here the CDR3 reads CASSVGGGPRNTIYF. The CDR3 bases are TGTGCCAGCAGCGTAGGAGGAGGGCCGAGAAACACCATATATTTT.

This sequence joins TRBV7-8 and TRBJ2-2, with D perhaps TRBD2 (5 bases). The V gene lost 4 bases and the J gene lost 3 bases, with 18 bases spanning the gap. CDR3 length: 17 residues. From germline, CDR1 is SGHVS and CDR2 FQNEAQ. CDR3: CASSSAFGVTDTGELFF. The DNA for the CDR3 is TGTGCCAGCAGCTCCGCGTTCGGGGTTACAGACACCGGGGAGCTGTTTTTT.

V usage is TRBV7-6 and J usage is TRBJ2-2, with 8 bases that match TRBD2. The CDR3 loop spans 16 amino acids. The V gene end was trimmed by 1 base and the J gene end by 3 bases; junction bases not matched to a gene: 4. Germline loops: CDR1 SGHVS, CDR2 FNYEAQ. The CDR3 nucleotides read TGTGCCAGCAGCTTAGTTTACGGGGGGGACACCGGGGAGCTGTTTTTT. Its translation: CASSLVYGGDTGELFF.

V gene TRBV7-9 combines with J gene TRBJ2-2; 9 nucleotides match TRBD2. Germline CDR1 reads SEHNR; CDR2 reads FQNEAQ (reference sequence). Trimming cost V 1 base and J 1 base; bases outside gene matches: 10. CDR3 length: 19 residues. CDR3 in amino acids: CASSLGLRGGRQNTGELFF. The DNA of the CDR3 is TGTGCCAGCAGCTTAGGTTTGCGGGGGGGCCGACAGAACACCGGGGAGCTGTTTTTT.

J is TRBJ1-5 and V is TRBV7-8; D is ambiguous. The V end lost 3 bases, the J end lost 4 bases, and 19 bases lay between the germline ends. The CDR3 covers 17 residues. Per germline, CDR1 SGHVS and CDR2 FQNEAQ. The CDR3 spells CASSFARFRSENQPQHF. The CDR3 DNA reads as TGTGCCAGCAGCTTCGCCCGATTTCGTAGCGAAAATCAGCCCCAGCATTTT.

The chain is built from TRBV10-3 and TRBJ1-1, with a possible D match to TRBD1 (6 bases). The CDR3 totals 12 residues. V dropped 9 bases and J dropped 7 bases, with 15 bases sitting between them. Per the germline V gene, CDR1 is ENHRY and CDR2 is SYGVKD. The CDR3 DNA sequence: TGTGCCATATACAGGGCTGACGGTGAAGCTTTCTTT. Encoded protein: CAIYRADGEAFF.

This clone has a count of ten or more. Other DNA sequences of this sample code for an identical CDR3. The J gene is TRBJ2-7, the V gene TRBV19; perhaps TRBD1 as D (6 bases). CDR1 and CDR2 (germline): LNHDA, SQIVND (reference sequence). The germline V and J ends were trimmed by 4 bases and 2 bases, with 9 bases remaining between them. The CDR3 is 13 amino acids. The CDR3 nucleotides read TGTGCCAGTAGTAGACAGGTCACCTACGAGCAGTACTTC. Translated: CASSRQVTYEQYF.

The rearrangement uses TRBV7-2 and TRBJ2-5; 10 nucleotides agree with TRBD2. Per the germline V gene, CDR1 is SGHTA and CDR2 is FQGNSA. The CDR3 is 17 residues long. Trimming at V came to 5 bases and at J to 5 bases, leaving 14 bases not matched to a gene. The CDR3 spells CASSPGPLAGARETQYF. The DNA of the CDR3 is TGTGCCAGCAGCCCAGGGCCCCTAGCGGGGGCCCGGGAGACCCAGTACTTC.